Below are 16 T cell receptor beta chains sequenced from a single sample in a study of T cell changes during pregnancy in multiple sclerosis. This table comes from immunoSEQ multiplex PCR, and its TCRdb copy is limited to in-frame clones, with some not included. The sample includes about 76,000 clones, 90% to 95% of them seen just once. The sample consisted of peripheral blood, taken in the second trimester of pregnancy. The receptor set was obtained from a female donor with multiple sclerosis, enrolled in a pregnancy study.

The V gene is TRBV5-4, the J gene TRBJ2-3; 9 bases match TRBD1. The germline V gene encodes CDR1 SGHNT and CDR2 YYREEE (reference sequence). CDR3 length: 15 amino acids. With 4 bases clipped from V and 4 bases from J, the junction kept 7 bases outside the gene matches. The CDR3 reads CASSAYRGPPDTQYF. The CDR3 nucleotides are TGTGCCAGCAGCGCCTACAGGGGGCCTCCAGATACGCAGTATTTT. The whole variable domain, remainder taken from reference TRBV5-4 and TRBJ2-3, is ETGVTQSPTHLIKTRGQQVTLRCSSQSGHNTVSWYQQALGQGPQFIFQYYREEENGRGNFPPRFSGLQFPNYSSELNVNALELDDSALYLCASSAYRGPPDTQYFGPGTRLTVL.

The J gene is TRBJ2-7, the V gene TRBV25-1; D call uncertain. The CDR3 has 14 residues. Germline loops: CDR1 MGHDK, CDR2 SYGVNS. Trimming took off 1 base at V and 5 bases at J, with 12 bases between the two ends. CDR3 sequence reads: CASSEFFRGDEQYF. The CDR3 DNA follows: TGTGCCAGCAGTGAATTCTTTCGAGGAGACGAGCAGTACTTC.

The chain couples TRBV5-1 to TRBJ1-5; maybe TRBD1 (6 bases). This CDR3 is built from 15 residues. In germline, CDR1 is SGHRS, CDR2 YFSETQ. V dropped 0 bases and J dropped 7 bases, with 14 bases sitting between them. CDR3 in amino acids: CASSLGAGAEQPQHF. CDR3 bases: TGCGCCAGCAGCTTGGGGGCGGGGGCCGAGCAGCCCCAGCATTTT.

The CDR3 spells CASQGTSGSHHEQYF. Here the CDR3 DNA reads TGTGCCAGCCAAGGGACTAGCGGGAGTCACCACGAGCAGTACTTC. The J gene is TRBJ2-7, the V gene TRBV6-5; 14 bases line up with TRBD2. The CDR3 consists of 15 residues. The V gene end was trimmed by 8 bases and the J gene end by 5 bases; junction bases not matched to a gene: 8. Looked up from germline, CDR1 is MNHEY and CDR2 is SVGAGI.

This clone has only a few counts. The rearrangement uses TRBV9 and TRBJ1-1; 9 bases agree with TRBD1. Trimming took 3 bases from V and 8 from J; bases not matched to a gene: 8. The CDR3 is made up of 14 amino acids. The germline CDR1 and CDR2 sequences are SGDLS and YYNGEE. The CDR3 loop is CASSAQGQGAEAFF. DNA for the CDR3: TGTGCCAGCAGCGCGCAGGGACAGGGAGCCGAAGCTTTCTTT.

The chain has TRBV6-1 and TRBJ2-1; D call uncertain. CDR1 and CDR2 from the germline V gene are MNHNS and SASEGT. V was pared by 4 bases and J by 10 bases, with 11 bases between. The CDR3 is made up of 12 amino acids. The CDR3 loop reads CASSGQRREQFF. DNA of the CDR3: TGTGCCAGCAGTGGCCAGCGCCGGGAGCAGTTCTTC.

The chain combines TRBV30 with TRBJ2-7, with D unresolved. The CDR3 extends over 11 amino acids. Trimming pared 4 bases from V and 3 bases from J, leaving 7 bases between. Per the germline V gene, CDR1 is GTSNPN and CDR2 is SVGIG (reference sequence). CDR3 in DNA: TGTGCCTGGATACGAGACTACGAGCAGTACTTC. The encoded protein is CAWIRDYEQYF.

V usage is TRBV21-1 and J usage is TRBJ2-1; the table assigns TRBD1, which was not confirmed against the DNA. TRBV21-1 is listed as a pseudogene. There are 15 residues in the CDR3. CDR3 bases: TGTGCCAGCAGCATCACAGGGGACTCCTACAATGAGCAGTTCTTC. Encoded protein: CASSITGDSYNEQFF.

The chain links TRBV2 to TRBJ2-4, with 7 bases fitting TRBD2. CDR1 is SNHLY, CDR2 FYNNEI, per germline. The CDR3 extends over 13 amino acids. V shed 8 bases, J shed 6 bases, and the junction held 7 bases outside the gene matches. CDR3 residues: CASGEGQRNIQYF. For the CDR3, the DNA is TGTGCCAGCGGGGAGGGGCAAAGAAACATTCAGTACTTC.

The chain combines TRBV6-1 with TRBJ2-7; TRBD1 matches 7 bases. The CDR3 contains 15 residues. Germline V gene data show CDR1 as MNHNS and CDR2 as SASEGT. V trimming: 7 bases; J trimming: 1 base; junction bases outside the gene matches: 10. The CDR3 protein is CASILQGSWSYEQYF. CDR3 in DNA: TGTGCCAGCATCCTACAGGGGAGTTGGTCCTACGAGCAGTACTTC.

This CDR3 is CASSLGGGAWDTQYF. CDR3 in DNA: TGCGCCAGCAGCTTAGGCGGGGGGGCCTGGGATACGCAGTATTTT. This sequence joins TRBV5-1 and TRBJ2-3, with 9 bases identical to TRBD2. V dropped 2 bases and J dropped 6; count of bases not matched to a gene: 7. This CDR3 is 15 amino acids long. CDR1 is SGHRS, CDR2 YFSETQ, per germline.

The CDR3 region is CASSQEGTGGYSPLHF. CDR3 nucleotide sequence: TGCGCCAGCAGCCAAGAGGGAACAGGGGGTTATTCACCCCTCCACTTT. The J gene is TRBJ1-6, the V gene TRBV4-1, with 8 nucleotides matching TRBD1. This CDR3 spans 16 amino acids. Germline CDR1 reads MGHRA; CDR2 reads YSYEKL. With V trimmed by 0 bases and J by 8 bases, 6 bases remained unmatched.

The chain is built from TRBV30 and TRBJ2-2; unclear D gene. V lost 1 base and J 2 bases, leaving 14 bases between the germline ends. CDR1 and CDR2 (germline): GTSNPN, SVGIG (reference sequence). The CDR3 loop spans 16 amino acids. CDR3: CAWSAPPRFNTGELFF. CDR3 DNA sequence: TGTGCCTGGAGTGCCCCCCCGCGCTTCAACACCGGGGAGCTGTTTTTT.

This CDR3 reads CASSPRTGVKEKLFF. CDR3 in DNA: TGTGCCAGCAGCCCGAGGACAGGGGTAAAGGAAAAACTGTTTTTT. The rearrangement joins TRBV7-9 to TRBJ1-4; 9 bases are a match to TRBD1. Per germline, CDR1 SEHNR and CDR2 FQNEAQ (reference sequence). The CDR3 sequence is 15 residues long. Trimming took 5 bases from V and 8 from J; bases not matched to a gene: 9. Full variable domain (missing parts from reference TRBV7-9 and TRBJ1-4): DTGVSQNPRHKITKRGQNVTFRCDPISEHNRLYWYRQTLGQGPEFLTYFQNEAQLEKSRLLSDRFSAERPKGSFSTLEIQRTEQGDSAMYLCASSPRTGVKEKLFFGSGTQLSVL.

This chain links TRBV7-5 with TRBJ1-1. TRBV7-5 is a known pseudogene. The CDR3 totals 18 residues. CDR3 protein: CARSLGGGRSSRNTEAFF. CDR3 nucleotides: TGTGCCAGAAGCTTAGGGGGGGGACGGTCAAGCAGGAACACTGAAGCTTTCTTT.

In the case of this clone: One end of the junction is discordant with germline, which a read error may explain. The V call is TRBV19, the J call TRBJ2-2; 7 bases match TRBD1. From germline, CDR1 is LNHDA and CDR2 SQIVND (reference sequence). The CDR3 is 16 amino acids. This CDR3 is CASSLRDRMNTGELFF. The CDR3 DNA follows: TGTGCCAGTAGTCTCCGGGACAGAATGAACACCGGAGAGCTGTTTTTT.